A single sample is the source of the 23 T cell receptor beta chains below, sequenced in a study of blood T cell repertoires in COVID-19. TCRdb keeps only in-frame clones here, not all; method: immunoSEQ multiplex PCR. The sample includes a few hundred thousand clones, approximately 86% seen only once; the top ten take less than 4%. Input material: peripheral blood. Receptors originate from a woman aged 18-29 years with acute or convalescent COVID-19.

The J gene is TRBJ2-7, the V gene TRBV27; 8 nucleotides line up with TRBD2. The J segment lost 4 bases and the V segment lost 2 bases, leaving 22 bases of the junction unmatched. The CDR3 spans 20 residues. CDR1 is MNHEY and CDR2 is SMNVEV in the germline V gene (reference sequence). CDR3 in amino acids: CASSLLRAGLGSGSRYEQYF. CDR3 coding DNA: TGTGCCAGCAGTTTACTACGAGCAGGTCTGGGGAGCGGGAGTCGGTACGAGCAGTACTTC.

The table lists this clone with a count of one. The V call is TRBV2, the J call TRBJ1-6; D remains unclear. The CDR3 loop spans 16 amino acids. Germline V gene lookup returns CDR1 SNHLY and CDR2 FYNNEI. Trimming took 6 bases from V and 6 from J, leaving 18 bases between them. The CDR3 spells CASSPGGQERNSPLHF. The CDR3 DNA follows: TGTGCCAGCAGCCCCGGCGGGCAGGAGCGTAATTCACCCCTCCACTTT.

The chain uses TRBV27 and TRBJ2-3; 7 bases map to TRBD1. Germline CDR1 is MNHEY and CDR2 is SMNVEV (reference sequence). This CDR3 has 14 amino acids. V was clipped by 2 bases and J by 5 bases; unmatched bases: 4. CDR3 in DNA: TGTGCCAGCAGTTTAAATCAGGGGGAAGATACGCAGTATTTT. Its translation is CASSLNQGEDTQYF.

This clone occurred once. The J gene is TRBJ1-5, the V gene TRBV27; D perhaps matches TRBD1 (6 bases). Trimming stripped 1 base from V and 4 bases from J, with 8 bases between. CDR1 is MNHEY and CDR2 is SMNVEV in the germline V gene (reference sequence). CDR3 length equals 14 residues. CDR3 in amino acids: CASSLFRGNQPQHF. CDR3 DNA sequence: TGTGCCAGCAGTTTATTCAGGGGAAATCAGCCCCAGCATTTT.

This chain connects TRBV27 to TRBJ2-1; possible D gene TRBD1, 6 bases. Trimming pared 5 bases from V and 10 bases from J, leaving 18 bases between. Germline loops: CDR1 MNHEY, CDR2 SMNVEV (reference sequence). This CDR3 is built from 14 residues. The CDR3 DNA reads TGTGCCAGCAGTGTACAGGGTTGGACGGGCGAGCAGTTCTTC. This encodes CASSVQGWTGEQFF.

The rearrangement links TRBV27 to TRBJ2-5; D possibly corresponds to TRBD2 (5 bases). The ends were cut back, 6 bases at V and 5 bases at J, with 13 bases in the middle. Germline V gene lookup returns CDR1 MNHEY and CDR2 SMNVEV (reference sequence). The CDR3 is 13 residues long. The CDR3 sequence: CASRGSEGETQYF. DNA of the CDR3: TGTGCCAGCAGGGGGAGTGAGGGTGAGACCCAGTACTTC.

The genes are TRBV18 and TRBJ1-1; TRBD1 is a possible D gene (5 bases). The CDR3 loop spans 17 amino acids. The ends were cut back, 6 bases at V and 1 base at J, with 21 bases in the middle. Germline V gene lookup returns CDR1 KGHSH and CDR2 LQKENI. CDR3 in DNA: TGTGCCAGCTCTCGACGCCCAGGGAGGTGGGGGAACACTGAAGCTTTCTTT. This gives the protein CASSRRPGRWGNTEAFF.

The gene calls are TRBV6-1 and TRBJ2-7; TRBD1 might be the D (5 bases). Per germline, CDR1 MNHNS and CDR2 SASEGT. V lost 2 bases and J 7 bases, leaving 18 bases between the germline ends. The CDR3 consists of 15 residues. The CDR3 coding sequence is TGTGCCAGCAGTGAATTGGGGCCGGTCCTACTGGAGCAGTACTTC. This gives the protein CASSELGPVLLEQYF.

The J gene is TRBJ2-1, the V gene TRBV29-1; D is unclear. The CDR3 sequence is 12 residues long. Deletions cut 7 bases from V and 2 bases from J, with 9 bases between. Germline-derived CDR1 and CDR2 are SQVTM and ANQGSEA. CDR3 coding DNA: TGCAGCGCTACCGAGACCTACAATGAGCAGTTCTTC. Translated: CSATETYNEQFF.

Of note for this clone: Its ends do not fully match the called genes, so a read error is possible. This chain joins TRBV7-8 and TRBJ2-3; 8 nucleotides agree with TRBD1. The CDR3 runs 14 residues. CDR1 and CDR2 (germline): SGHVS, FQNEAQ. The CDR3 DNA reads as TGTGCCAGCATTTCAGGCACGGGGACAGGTACGCAGTATTTT. Amino acids: CASISGTGTGTQYF.

The chain uses TRBV20-1 and TRBJ1-3; 8 nucleotides line up with TRBD1. This CDR3 contains 14 residues. CDR1 and CDR2 from the germline V gene are DFQATT and SNEGSKA (reference sequence). Losses at the gene ends were 3 bases for V and 4 bases for J; bases not matched to a gene: 5. Here the CDR3 reads CSASQGQVGNTIYF. CDR3 DNA sequence: TGCAGTGCTAGTCAGGGACAGGTCGGAAACACCATATATTTT.

This chain links TRBV11-2 with TRBJ1-1; TRBD1 agrees at 7 bases. Germline CDR1 reads SGHAT; CDR2 reads FQNNGV. The V and J ends lost 3 bases and 1 base, in that order; junction bases with no gene match: 2. The CDR3 length is 14 residues. The CDR3 DNA sequence: TGTGCCAGCAGCTTCGCAGGGGGGAACACTGAAGCTTTCTTT. Its protein is CASSFAGGNTEAFF.

The rearrangement links TRBV30 to TRBJ1-1, with D possibly matching TRBD1 (6 bases). With 1 base removed from V and 0 bases from J, the gap between germline ends came to 12 bases. CDR3 length: 15 amino acids. From germline, CDR1 is GTSNPN and CDR2 SVGIG (reference sequence). The CDR3 nucleotides read TGTGCCTGGAGTGCTTCCGGGGACATGAACACTGAAGCTTTCTTT. As protein: CAWSASGDMNTEAFF.

The rearrangement links TRBV12-5 to TRBJ1-5, with 8 bases matching TRBD1. From germline, CDR1 is LGHNT and CDR2 FRNRAP. The CDR3 totals 15 residues. V lost 7 bases to trimming and J lost 4 bases; unmatched junction nucleotides: 9. CDR3 coding DNA: TGTGCTAGTGTGTCTGGACAGGGCTCAAATCAGCCCCAGCATTTT. Amino acids: CASVSGQGSNQPQHF.

The CDR3 here is CASSYSTSWDTQYF. CDR3 coding DNA: TGTGCCAGCAGTTACTCGACTAGTTGGGATACGCAGTATTTT. The rearrangement links TRBV6-5 to TRBJ2-3, with D maybe TRBD2 (6 bases). V was clipped by 0 bases and J by 6 bases, with 10 bases between them. Germline loops: CDR1 MNHEY, CDR2 SVGAGI. The CDR3 is made up of 14 amino acids.

The rearrangement joins TRBV5-8 to TRBJ1-3; 11 bases are shared with TRBD1. The CDR3 length is 14 residues. Germline V gene sequence: CDR1 SGHTS, CDR2 YDEGEE. J lost 8 bases, V lost 3 bases, and 4 bases had no gene match. The CDR3 DNA reads TGTGCCAGCAGCTCCCCGGGACAGGGGGACACCATATATTTT. Translating gives CASSSPGQGDTIYF.

The rearrangement joins TRBV2 to TRBJ2-7; D call uncertain. The V gene's germline CDR1 is SNHLY and CDR2 FYNNEI. There are 13 residues in the CDR3. V lost 1 base, J lost 1 base, and 5 bases lay in between. The CDR3 sequence is CASSEGGSYEQYF. In DNA, the CDR3 is TGTGCCAGCAGTGAAGGCGGATCCTACGAGCAGTACTTC.

This clone was seen more than once but under ten times. The V gene is TRBV5-4, the J gene TRBJ2-1; 7 bases are a match to TRBD1. This CDR3 contains 14 residues. Unmatched junction bases numbered 8, after V lost 2 bases and J lost 9 bases. Per the germline V gene, CDR1 is SGHNT and CDR2 is YYREEE (reference sequence). CDR3 DNA sequence: TGTGCCAGCAGCTTAACAGGGGCGGCGGTTGAGCAGTTCTTC. This encodes CASSLTGAAVEQFF.

V and J are TRBV27 and TRBJ2-3; TRBD1 might be the D (6 bases). V was shortened by 5 bases and J by 1 base, with 19 bases between the two germline ends. Germline CDR1 MNHEY, CDR2 SMNVEV (reference sequence). The CDR3 totals 17 residues. DNA for the CDR3: TGTGCCAGCAGTCCGCAGAGTATGGGGGCGGGCACAGATACGCAGTATTTT. Translated, it gives CASSPQSMGAGTDTQYF.

This clone was seen only a few times. The V gene is TRBV4-3, the J gene TRBJ1-6, with D possibly matching TRBD1 (6 bases). The CDR3 is 18 residues long. V dropped 0 bases and J dropped 10 bases, with 22 bases sitting between them. The V gene's germline CDR1 is LGHNA and CDR2 YSLEER. The CDR3 bases are TGCGCCAGCAGCCAAGATTACAGGGTGAGGTCTGTGGGCTCACCCCTCCACTTT. Translated: CASSQDYRVRSVGSPLHF.

The chain combines TRBV6-2 or TRBV6-3 with TRBJ1-5; D ambiguous. Trimming took 2 bases from V and 0 from J, leaving 14 bases between them. Germline V gives CDR1 MNHEY, CDR2 SVGEGT. The CDR3 is 17 amino acids. The CDR3 is CASSYTLGFNSNQPQHF. The CDR3 coding sequence is TGTGCCAGCAGTTACACCCTTGGCTTCAATAGCAATCAGCCCCAGCATTTT.

The CDR3 DNA reads TGTGCCAGCAGCGTAGATTTCCTCCGTGGCTACACCTTC. Its protein product is CASSVDFLRGYTF. This sequence joins TRBV9 and TRBJ1-2; D call uncertain. Trimming pared 0 bases from V and 7 bases from J, leaving 10 bases between. The germline CDR1 and CDR2 sequences are SGDLS and YYNGEE. The CDR3 length is 13 residues.

The genes are TRBV5-5 and TRBJ2-1; 9 bases agree with TRBD2. With V trimmed by 4 bases and J by 4 bases, 9 bases remained unmatched. This CDR3 contains 16 residues. The germline CDR1 and CDR2 sequences are SGHKS and YYEKEE (reference sequence). CDR3 residues: CASSRPGLAPYNEQFF. CDR3 in DNA: TGTGCCAGCAGCCGGCCGGGACTAGCTCCATACAATGAGCAGTTCTTC.